The clone carrying this T cell receptor (beta chain) occurred many times. The antigen remains undetermined. The CDR3 loop spans 12 amino acids. Per germline, CDR1 SGHTA and CDR2 FQGNSA. Trimming pared 5 bases from V and 13 bases from J, leaving 14 bases between. This sample stems from a study of T-cell memory formation after mild COVID-19. Study information: Clusters were largely donor specific. General study findings and limits: Mostly located in CM and EM were contracting CD4+ clones, with contracting CD8+ clones located in EMRA. Some clones that responded were present in memory (sampled pre-infection), which suggests cross-reactive memory joined.

TCRdb itself ran the 5' RACE reads through MiXCR, one entry per CDR3 protein. Found here are about 110,000 distinct CDR3 sequences, around a fifth of them singletons; the top ten hold approximately 40%. The chain links TRBV7-2 to TRBJ2-2, with D tentatively TRBD1 (6 bases). Sample: PBMCs or a T cell subset sorted from them (not recorded which). The TCR was taken from a young man who had mild COVID-19 (a few samples of this study predate the infection). Cell type and time point are not known. The CDR3: CASSLRGPPLFF. The DNA for the CDR3 is TGTGCCAGCAGCCTCAGGGGTCCCCCGCTGTTTTTT.